These 30 T cell receptor beta chains were sequenced from one sample in a study of siplizumab effects on memory and regulatory T cells. The assay was immunoSEQ multiplex PCR, and TCRdb's table has in-frame clones only and misses some. The top ten clones hold roughly 0.99% of a sample with 56,000 or so clones, 95% to 98% of them seen once. The sequencing sample was made of naive CD8+ T cells sorted from blood. The source of these receptors is a human donor in good health.

The chain is built from TRBV7-9 and TRBJ2-2; D is perhaps TRBD2 (5 bases). Germline CDR1 reads SEHNR; CDR2 reads FQNEAQ (reference sequence). The CDR3 has 15 residues. V lost 1 base to trimming and J lost 3 bases, with 9 bases between them. CDR3 bases: TGTGCCAGCAGCTTAGATGCGGGTTACACCGGGGAGCTGTTTTTT. Translation: CASSLDAGYTGELFF.

The rearrangement joins TRBV2 to TRBJ2-3; 9 nucleotides match TRBD2. Per the germline V gene, CDR1 is SNHLY and CDR2 is FYNNEI. The J segment lost 5 bases and the V segment lost 9 bases, leaving 15 bases of the junction unmatched. CDR3 length: 16 amino acids. In DNA, the CDR3 is TGTGCCAGTTCCTTCCCGGGGACTAGCTGGGGAGATACGCAGTATTTT. Its translation is CASSFPGTSWGDTQYF.

This clone was picked up one time. V gene TRBV29-1 combines with J gene TRBJ2-1; D is possibly TRBD1 (6 bases). CDR3 size: 12 residues. Germline-derived CDR1 and CDR2 are SQVTM and ANQGSEA. Trimming shortened V by 4 bases and J by 4 bases, and 8 bases separated the two germline ends. The CDR3 DNA follows: TGCAGCGTTGGGACAGATTACAATGAGCAGTTCTTC. This gives the protein CSVGTDYNEQFF.

The chain recombines TRBV28 with TRBJ2-7; D gene uncertain. There are 12 residues in the CDR3. Trimming removed 5 bases from V and 3 bases from J, with 8 bases in between. Looked up from germline, CDR1 is MDHEN and CDR2 is SYDVKM. The CDR3 nucleotides read TGTGCCAGCAGTCTGTTATTCTACGAGCAGTACTTC. It encodes CASSLLFYEQYF.

This rearrangement joins TRBV19 to TRBJ2-3; D might be TRBD2 (6 bases). Looked up from germline, CDR1 is LNHDA and CDR2 is SQIVND (reference sequence). V lost 5 bases, J lost 2 bases, and 14 bases lay in between. The CDR3 contains 15 residues. The CDR3 DNA sequence: TGTGCCAGTAGTGAACCGGGACTCCTCACAGATACGCAGTATTTT. It encodes CASSEPGLLTDTQYF.

The chain uses TRBV7-6 and TRBJ1-1; no reliable D call. Trimming cost V 5 bases and J 1 base, with 20 bases left between them. Germline CDR1 reads SGHVS; CDR2 reads FNYEAQ. The CDR3 contains 17 residues. In DNA form, the CDR3 reads TGTGCCAGCAGCCCCCCTAGCCCATTTAGAGGGAACACTGAAGCTTTCTTT. The encoded protein is CASSPPSPFRGNTEAFF.

The chain joins TRBV29-1 to TRBJ2-3; 11 bases line up with TRBD2. This CDR3 has 14 amino acids. Germline V gene lookup returns CDR1 SQVTM and CDR2 ANQGSEA. Trimming cost V 3 bases and J 4 bases; bases outside gene matches: 3. CDR3 in DNA: TGCAGCGTTGATCTAGCGGGAGGACCAGATACGCAGTATTTT. This translates into CSVDLAGGPDTQYF.

This chain links TRBV11-3 with TRBJ1-2; the D gene is possibly TRBD1 (5 bases). The length of the CDR3 is 15 residues. CDR1 is SGHNT, CDR2 YENEEA, per germline. V dropped 5 bases and J dropped 4 bases, with 17 bases sitting between them. CDR3 sequence reads: CASSVIWGESYGYTF. In DNA form, the CDR3 reads TGTGCCAGCAGCGTCATCTGGGGGGAGAGCTATGGCTACACCTTC.

The chain couples TRBV4-2 to TRBJ2-3, with D perhaps TRBD1 or TRBD2 (5 bases each). Trimming pared 3 bases from V and 3 bases from J, leaving 16 bases between. This CDR3 region has 16 residues. Looked up from germline, CDR1 is LGHNA and CDR2 is YNFKEQ. CDR3 DNA: TGTGCCAGCAGCCACAAGTCGGGACGACCTACAGATACGCAGTATTTT. Protein: CASSHKSGRPTDTQYF.

The gene calls are TRBV6-5 and TRBJ1-5, with D possibly TRBD1 on 5 matching bases. The V gene's germline CDR1 is MNHEY and CDR2 SVGAGI. The ends were cut back, 6 bases at V and 1 base at J, with 10 bases in the middle. The CDR3 loop spans 14 amino acids. The CDR3 spells CASSLRGSNQPQHF. CDR3 in DNA: TGTGCCAGCAGCCTCCGGGGGAGCAATCAGCCCCAGCATTTT.

The chain links TRBV30 to TRBJ2-7; no definite D call. The V and J ends lost 2 bases and 0 bases respectively, with 5 bases between them. This CDR3 spans 12 amino acids. Germline loops: CDR1 GTSNPN, CDR2 SVGIG (reference sequence). CDR3 region: CAWSLASYEQYF. The CDR3 nucleotides are TGTGCCTGGAGTCTGGCCTCCTACGAGCAGTACTTC.

This chain links TRBV29-1 with TRBJ1-1, with 8 bases fitting TRBD1. Germline values: CDR1 SQVTM, CDR2 ANQGSEA. The CDR3 sequence is 13 residues long. V trimming: 6 bases; J trimming: 5 bases; junction bases outside the gene matches: 8. This CDR3 reads CSVPGTGKTEAFF. CDR3 DNA: TGCAGCGTACCCGGGACAGGCAAGACTGAAGCTTTCTTT.

The chain has TRBV6-1 and TRBJ2-5; D gene ambiguous. The V gene lost 2 bases and the J gene lost 5 bases, with 9 bases spanning the gap. CDR3 size: 13 residues. From germline, CDR1 is MNHNS and CDR2 SASEGT. The CDR3 spells CASSEPEGETQYF. In nucleotides, the CDR3 is TGTGCCAGCAGTGAACCAGAAGGGGAGACCCAGTACTTC.

V is TRBV7-3 and J is TRBJ2-1, with D possibly being TRBD2 (6 bases). The CDR3 has 15 amino acids. Germline-derived CDR1 and CDR2 are SGHTA and FQGTGA. V lost 4 bases to trimming and J lost 3 bases, with 13 bases between them. The CDR3 region is CASSYGGKNYNEQFF. DNA of the CDR3: TGTGCCAGCAGCTACGGCGGGAAAAACTACAATGAGCAGTTCTTC. Variable domain in full (rest from reference TRBV7-3 and TRBJ2-1): GAGVSQTPSNKVTEKGKYVELRCDPISGHTALYWYRQSLGQGPEFLIYFQGTGAADDSGLPNDRFFAVRPEGSVSTLKIQRTERGDSAVYLCASSYGGKNYNEQFFGPGTRLTVL.

This rearrangement joins TRBV29-1 to TRBJ2-7; the D gene is possibly TRBD1 (6 bases). The CDR3 totals 12 residues. The ends were cut back, 7 bases at V and 1 base at J, with 11 bases in the middle. The germline V gene has CDR1 SQVTM and CDR2 ANQGSEA. CDR3: CSGSTGSYEQYF. CDR3 sequence (DNA): TGCAGCGGATCTACAGGGTCCTACGAGCAGTACTTC.

The V call is TRBV14, the J call TRBJ2-2; D unclear. The CDR3 contains 13 residues. Germline CDR1 reads SGHDN; CDR2 reads FVKESK. With 3 bases removed from V and 2 bases from J, the gap between germline ends came to 4 bases. This chain's CDR3 is CASSHFNTGELFF. The DNA of the CDR3 is TGTGCCAGCAGCCACTTTAACACCGGGGAGCTGTTTTTT.

A note on this clone: The same CDR3 can be traced to other DNA sequences in this sample. Written as DNA, the CDR3 is TGCGCCAGCAGCCAAGGGTTATCATACGAGCAGTACTTC. This gives the protein CASSQGLSYEQYF. The chain joins TRBV4-1 to TRBJ2-7; D not resolved. CDR1 is MGHRA, CDR2 YSYEKL, per germline. This CDR3 contains 13 residues. Trimming removed 1 base from V and 4 bases from J, with 8 bases in between.

V is TRBV20-1 and J is TRBJ2-5, with no clear D. The CDR3 runs to 10 residues. V lost 6 bases and J lost 5, with 7 bases in between. Germline V gene data show CDR1 as DFQATT and CDR2 as SNEGSKA (reference sequence). The CDR3 coding sequence is TGCAGTGCCCGGCGGGAGACCCAGTACTTC. Protein sequence: CSARRETQYF.

J is TRBJ1-1 and V is TRBV7-9; no reliable D call. The CDR3 sequence is 15 residues long. Looked up from germline, CDR1 is SEHNR and CDR2 is FQNEAQ (reference sequence). Trimming removed 5 bases at V and 5 bases at J, with 18 bases between. CDR3 region: CASSHLRGAGTEAFF. In nucleotides, the CDR3 is TGTGCCAGCAGCCACCTCCGGGGAGCGGGGACTGAAGCTTTCTTT. Supplemented by reference TRBV7-9 and TRBJ1-1, the full variable domain reads DTGVSQNPRHKITKRGQNVTFRCDPISEHNRLYWYRQTLGQGPEFLTYFQNEAQLEKSRLLSDRFSAERPKGSFSTLEIQRTEQGDSAMYLCASSHLRGAGTEAFFGQGTRLTVV.

This rearrangement joins TRBV4-1 to TRBJ2-2; TRBD2 might be the D (6 bases). V was pared by 2 bases and J by 1 base, with 8 bases between. The CDR3 is 15 amino acids. CDR1 and CDR2 (germline): MGHRA, YSYEKL. In DNA, the CDR3 is TGCGCCAGCAGCCAAAGGGGACTGAACACCGGGGAGCTGTTTTTT. Protein product: CASSQRGLNTGELFF.

This clone was seen only once. V gene TRBV29-1 combines with J gene TRBJ2-3; either TRBD1 or TRBD2 may supply D (7 bases each). Trimming shortened V by 6 bases and J by 3 bases, and 19 bases separated the two germline ends. CDR1 and CDR2 from the germline V gene are SQVTM and ANQGSEA. This CDR3 is 15 amino acids long. The CDR3 DNA reads TGCAGCGTCCTGGGGGGGGTACAGGGGACAGATACGCAGTATTTT. Residues: CSVLGGVQGTDTQYF.

The gene calls are TRBV28 and TRBJ2-2, with 10 bases fitting TRBD1. J lost 6 bases, V lost 5 bases, and 0 bases had no gene match. Germline values: CDR1 MDHEN, CDR2 SYDVKM. CDR3 size: 13 residues. CDR3 DNA: TGTGCCAGCAGTGGACAGGGGGCCGGGGAGCTGTTTTTT. Protein product: CASSGQGAGELFF.

The J gene is TRBJ1-1, the V gene TRBV30; D unclear. CDR1 and CDR2 (germline): GTSNPN, SVGIG (reference sequence). Trimming cost V 1 base and J 10 bases, with 10 bases left between them. The CDR3 is 11 residues long. The CDR3 DNA is TGTGCCTGGAGTGGTTTGGCAGGAGCTTTCTTT. This gives the protein CAWSGLAGAFF. Filled out from reference TRBV30 and TRBJ1-1, the complete variable domain reads SQTIHQWPATLVQPVGSPLSLECTVEGTSNPNLYWYRQAAGRGLQLLFYSVGIGQISSEVPQNLSASRPQDRQFILSSKKLLLSDSGFYLCAWSGLAGAFFGQGTRLTVV.

This sequence joins TRBV5-5 and TRBJ1-1; D not resolved. This CDR3 region has 10 residues. Germline assignment: CDR1 SGHKS and CDR2 YYEKEE (reference sequence). Trimming pared 4 bases from V and 11 bases from J, leaving 9 bases between. CDR3 region: CASSGVSAFF. For the CDR3, the DNA is TGTGCCAGCAGCGGGGTGTCGGCTTTCTTT.

J is TRBJ2-7 and V is TRBV28, with 10 positions matching TRBD1. The CDR3 has 15 residues. Trimming at V came to 4 bases and at J to 4 bases, leaving 7 bases not matched to a gene. Germline V gene lookup returns CDR1 MDHEN and CDR2 SYDVKM. CDR3 sequence reads: CASSSRDRGSYEQYF. CDR3 sequence (DNA): TGTGCCAGCAGTTCCCGGGACAGGGGTTCTTACGAGCAGTACTTC.

The chain couples TRBV30 to TRBJ2-1; 7 bases match TRBD1. The J segment lost 8 bases and the V segment lost 0 bases, leaving 10 bases of the junction unmatched. CDR1 GTSNPN and CDR2 SVGIG come from the germline V gene (reference sequence). The CDR3 extends over 15 amino acids. The CDR3 coding sequence is TGTGCCTGGAGTGTATGGAAGGGGGCCGGGGATGAGCAGTTCTTC. This codes for CAWSVWKGAGDEQFF.

The chain has TRBV7-3 and TRBJ2-1; TRBD2 agrees at 13 bases. Looked up from germline, CDR1 is SGHTA and CDR2 is FQGTGA. Trimming removed 1 base from V and 4 bases from J; junction bases left unmatched: 4. The CDR3 spans 17 residues. The CDR3: CASSLSRTSGRYNEQFF. The CDR3 DNA sequence: TGTGCCAGCAGCTTAAGCCGGACTAGCGGGAGATACAATGAGCAGTTCTTC.

This rearrangement joins TRBV4-1 to TRBJ1-3; no clear D gene. CDR1 is MGHRA and CDR2 is YSYEKL in the germline V gene. This CDR3 is built from 16 residues. Trimming stripped 2 bases from V and 0 bases from J, with 11 bases between. CDR3 bases: TGCGCCAGCAGCCAAATTCACGCAAGCTCTGGAAACACCATATATTTT. Encoded protein: CASSQIHASSGNTIYF.

This sequence joins TRBV9 and TRBJ2-7; TRBD1 aligns across 11 bases. CDR3 length: 16 amino acids. Germline lookup yields CDR1 SGDLS and CDR2 YYNGEE. With 4 bases clipped from V and 2 bases from J, the junction kept 8 bases outside the gene matches. The CDR3 spells CASSPRPGQGAYEQYF. The CDR3 nucleotides are TGTGCCAGCAGCCCCCGCCCGGGACAGGGGGCCTACGAGCAGTACTTC. The full variable domain, rest sourced from reference TRBV9 and TRBJ2-7, is DSGVTQTPKHLITATGQRVTLRCSPRSGDLSVYWYQQSLDQGLQFLIQYYNGEERAKGNILERFSAQQFPDLHSELNLSSLELGDSALYFCASSPRPGQGAYEQYFGPGTRLTVT.

This sequence joins TRBV10-3 and TRBJ2-1, with a possible D match to TRBD2 (7 bases). The CDR3 length is 17 residues. Trimming took off 10 bases at V and 0 bases at J, with 22 bases between the two ends. CDR1 is ENHRY, CDR2 SYGVKD, per germline. The CDR3 DNA reads TGTGCCAATCCGGGACACCATCTAGCGGCCTCCTACAATGAGCAGTTCTTC. It encodes CANPGHHLAASYNEQFF.